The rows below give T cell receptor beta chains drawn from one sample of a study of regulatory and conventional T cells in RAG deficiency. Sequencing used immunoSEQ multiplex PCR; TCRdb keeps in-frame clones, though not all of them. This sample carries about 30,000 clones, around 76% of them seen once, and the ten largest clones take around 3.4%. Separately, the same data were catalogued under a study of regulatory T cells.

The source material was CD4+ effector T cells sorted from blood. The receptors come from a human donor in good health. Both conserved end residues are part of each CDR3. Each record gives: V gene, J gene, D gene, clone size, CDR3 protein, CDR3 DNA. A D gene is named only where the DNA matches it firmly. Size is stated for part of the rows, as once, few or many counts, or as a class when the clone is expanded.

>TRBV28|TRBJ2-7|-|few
CASDTGVDYEQYF
TGTGCCAGCGATACCGGGGTCGACTACGAGCAGTACTTC
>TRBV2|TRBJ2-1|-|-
CASSPDSNEQFF
TGTGCCAGCAGTCCGGACAGCAATGAGCAGTTCTTC
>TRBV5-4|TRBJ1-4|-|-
CASSLAGNRDEKLFF
TGTGCCAGCAGCTTGGCAGGGAATAGGGATGAAAAACTGTTTTTT
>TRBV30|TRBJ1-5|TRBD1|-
CAWSPTGDQPQHF
TGTGCCTGGAGCCCGACAGGGGATCAGCCCCAGCATTTT
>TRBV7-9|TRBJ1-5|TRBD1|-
CASSFMTGNSNQPQHF
TGTGCCAGCAGCTTTATGACAGGGAATAGCAATCAGCCCCAGCATTTT
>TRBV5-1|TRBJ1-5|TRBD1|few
CASSLGTGGQPQHF
TGCGCCAGCAGCTTGGGGACAGGGGGACAGCCCCAGCATTTT
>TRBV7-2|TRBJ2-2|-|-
CASSLRSQFTGELFF
TGTGCCAGCAGCCTACGAAGCCAGTTCACCGGGGAGCTGTTTTTT
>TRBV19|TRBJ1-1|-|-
CASSIDRSSPGAPEAFF
TGTGCCAGTAGTATAGATCGTTCAAGTCCAGGGGCCCCTGAAGCTTTCTTT
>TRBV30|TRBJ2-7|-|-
CACRRRSYEQYF
TGTGCCTGTCGCAGGAGGAGCTACGAGCAGTACTTC
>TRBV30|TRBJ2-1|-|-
CAWSQKGSGNEQFF
TGTGCCTGGAGTCAAAAGGGATCAGGGAATGAGCAGTTCTTC
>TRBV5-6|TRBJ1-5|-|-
CASSLQGIQPQHF
TGTGCCAGCAGCCTACAGGGAATACAGCCCCAGCATTTT
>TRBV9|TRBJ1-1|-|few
CASSARPMNTEAFF
TGTGCCAGCAGCGCTCGACCGATGAACACTGAAGCTTTCTTT
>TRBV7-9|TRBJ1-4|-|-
CASNRVGEKLFF
TGTGCCAGCAACAGGGTTGGTGAAAAACTGTTTTTT
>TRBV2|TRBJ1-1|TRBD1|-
CASRSRQGGTEAFF
TGTGCCAGCAGATCCCGACAGGGCGGCACTGAAGCTTTCTTT